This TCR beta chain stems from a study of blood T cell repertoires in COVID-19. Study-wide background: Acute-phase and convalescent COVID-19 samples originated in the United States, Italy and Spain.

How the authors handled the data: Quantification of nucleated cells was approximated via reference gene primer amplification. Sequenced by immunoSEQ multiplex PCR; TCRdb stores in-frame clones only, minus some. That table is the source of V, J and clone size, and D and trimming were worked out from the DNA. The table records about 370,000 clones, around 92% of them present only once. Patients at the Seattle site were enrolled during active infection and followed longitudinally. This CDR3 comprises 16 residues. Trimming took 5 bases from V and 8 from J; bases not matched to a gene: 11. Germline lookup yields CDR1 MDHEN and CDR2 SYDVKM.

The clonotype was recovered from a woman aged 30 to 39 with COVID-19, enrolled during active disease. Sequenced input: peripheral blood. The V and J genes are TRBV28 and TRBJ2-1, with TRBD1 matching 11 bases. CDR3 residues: CASSLVGQGATDEQFF. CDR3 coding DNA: TGTGCCAGCAGTCTCGTCGGACAGGGGGCGACGGATGAGCAGTTCTTC.